The source of this T cell receptor beta chain is a study of blood T cell repertoires in COVID-19. Study-level information: Acute and convalescent COVID-19 samples came from the United States, Italy and Spain.

Germline CDR1 and CDR2: SGHDT and YYEEEE. The CDR3 sequence is 14 residues long. The V end was cut by 4 bases, the J end by 8 bases, with 13 bases between. Authors' data handling: Reference gene primers were amplified, and this amplification served to estimate nucleated cell counts. The method was immunoSEQ multiplex PCR; TCRdb's version includes in-frame clones alone and lacks a portion of them. The D gene and trimming were derived from the DNA, and the V and J assignments and clone size from that table. The sample holds 300,000 to 350,000 clones; approximately 85% are singletons and the top ten take under 2.5%. This clone occurred once. Residents of 24 US areas, aged about 18 to 89 years, made up the participants.

The sequencing input was PBMCs or T cells enriched from blood (not recorded which). The clonotype comes from a man younger than 45 who had recovered from COVID-19. The chain links TRBV5-6 to TRBJ1-6, with D possibly being TRBD1 (6 bases). The CDR3: CASSRGGAHSPLHF. For the CDR3, the DNA is TGTGCCAGCAGCCGGGGGGGGGCACATTCACCCCTCCACTTT.